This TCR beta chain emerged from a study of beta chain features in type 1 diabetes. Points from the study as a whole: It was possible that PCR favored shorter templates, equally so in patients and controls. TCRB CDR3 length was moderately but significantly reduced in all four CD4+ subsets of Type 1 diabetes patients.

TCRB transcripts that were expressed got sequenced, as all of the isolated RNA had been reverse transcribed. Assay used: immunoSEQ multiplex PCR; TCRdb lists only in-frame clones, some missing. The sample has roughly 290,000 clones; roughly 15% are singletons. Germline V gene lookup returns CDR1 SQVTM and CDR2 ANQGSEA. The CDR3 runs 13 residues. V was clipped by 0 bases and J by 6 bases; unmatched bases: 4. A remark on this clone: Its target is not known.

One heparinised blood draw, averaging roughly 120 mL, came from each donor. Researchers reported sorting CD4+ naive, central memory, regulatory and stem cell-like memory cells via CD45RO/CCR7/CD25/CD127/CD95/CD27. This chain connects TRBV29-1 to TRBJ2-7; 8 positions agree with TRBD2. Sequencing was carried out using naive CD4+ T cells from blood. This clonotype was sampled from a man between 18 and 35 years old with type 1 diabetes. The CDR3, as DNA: TGCAGCGTTGAAGATGGACTAGCAATCGAGCAGTACTTC. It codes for CSVEDGLAIEQYF.